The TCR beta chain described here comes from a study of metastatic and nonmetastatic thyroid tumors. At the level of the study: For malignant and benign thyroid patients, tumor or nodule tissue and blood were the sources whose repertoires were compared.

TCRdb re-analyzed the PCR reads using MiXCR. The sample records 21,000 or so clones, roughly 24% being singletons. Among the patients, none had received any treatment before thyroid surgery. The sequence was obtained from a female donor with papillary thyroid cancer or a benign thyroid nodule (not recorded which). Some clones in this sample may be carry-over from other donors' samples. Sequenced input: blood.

CDR3 DNA: TGTGCCAGCAACCGGTACGTCGGAGCCTACAATGAGCAGTTCTTC. Its translation: CASNRYVGAYNEQFF. The chain combines TRBV7-8 with TRBJ2-1; D unresolved. Between the trimmed V and J ends, which lost 7 bases and 2 bases, there was a span of 15 bases. CDR3 length equals 15 residues. The germline V gene encodes CDR1 SGHVS and CDR2 FQNEAQ.